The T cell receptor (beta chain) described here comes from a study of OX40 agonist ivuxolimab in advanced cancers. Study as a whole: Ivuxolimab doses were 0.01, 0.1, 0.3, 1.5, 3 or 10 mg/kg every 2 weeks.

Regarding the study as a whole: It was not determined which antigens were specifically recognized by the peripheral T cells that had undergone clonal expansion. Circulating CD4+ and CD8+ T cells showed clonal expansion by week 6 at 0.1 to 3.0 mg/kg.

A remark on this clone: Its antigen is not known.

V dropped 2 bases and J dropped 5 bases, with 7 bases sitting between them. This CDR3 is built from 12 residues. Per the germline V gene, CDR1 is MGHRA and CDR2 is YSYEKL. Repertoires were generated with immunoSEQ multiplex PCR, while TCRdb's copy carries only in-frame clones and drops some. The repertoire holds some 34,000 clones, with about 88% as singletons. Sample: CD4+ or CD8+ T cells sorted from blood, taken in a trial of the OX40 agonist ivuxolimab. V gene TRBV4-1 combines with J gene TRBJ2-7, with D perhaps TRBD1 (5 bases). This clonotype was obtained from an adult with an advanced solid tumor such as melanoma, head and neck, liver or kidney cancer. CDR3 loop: CASSQMGHEQYF. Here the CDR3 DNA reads TGCGCCAGCAGCCAAATGGGGCACGAGCAGTACTTC.